This is a list of T cell receptor beta chains from one sample in a study of glioma-infiltrating T cells. TCRdb re-called the multiplex PCR reads with MiXCR, one entry per CDR3 protein. The sample contains a few hundred thousand distinct CDR3 sequences, less than 50% of which appear only once. The sample was glioma tissue, nonneoplastic brain tissue, or PBMCs (not recorded which). All receptors come from a human donor with low-grade glioma or glioblastoma, undergoing nonglioma brain surgery, or in good health (not recorded which). Each CDR3 is given with its conserved first and last residue. The order of the fields is D gene, CDR3 length, J gene, clone size, V gene, CDR3 protein, CDR3 DNA. D genes are given only for firm matches. Rows give clone size only sometimes, using once, few, many, or a class for an expanded clone.

- | 14 | TRBJ1-1 | - | TRBV11-1 | CASSLEVVNTEAFF | TGTGCCAGCAGTCTCGAGGTGGTTAACACTGAAGCTTTCTTT
- | 11 | TRBJ1-2 | - | TRBV20-1 | CSASRGQGCTF | TGCAGTGCTAGCCGGGGGCAGGGCTGCACCTTC
- | 13 | TRBJ2-3 | many | TRBV28 | CASSFRLGDTQYF | TGTGCCAGCAGTTTCCGACTTGGAGATACGCAGTATTTT
- | 16 | TRBJ1-4 | - | TRBV27 | CASSFLGAGRREKLFF | TGTGCCAGCAGTTTTCTGGGCGCAGGGAGGCGTGAAAAACTGTTTTTT
- | 12 | TRBJ2-7 | many | TRBV6-1 | CASSHREGEQYF | TGTGCCAGCAGCCACAGGGAAGGCGAGCAGTACTTC
TRBD2 | 15 | TRBJ2-7 | few | TRBV19 | CASSISASGSWEQYF | TGTGCCAGTAGTATATCGGCTAGCGGGAGTTGGGAGCAGTACTTC
TRBD2 | 17 | TRBJ2-3 | - | TRBV7-3 | CASSLSGRREGTDTQYF | TGTGCCAGCAGCTTAAGCGGCAGGCGGGAGGGCACAGATACGCAGTATTTT
TRBD2 | 16 | TRBJ2-7 | few | TRBV7-2 | CASSLAGLAGGYEQYF | TGTGCCAGCAGCTTAGCGGGACTAGCGGGAGGCTACGAGCAGTACTTC
TRBD1 | 13 | TRBJ1-2 | few | TRBV10-3 | CAIGPGQHYGYTF | TGTGCCATCGGGCCGGGACAGCACTATGGCTACACCTTC
- | 14 | TRBJ1-1 | - | TRBV13 | CASSVDPLNTEAFF | TGTGCCAGCAGCGTAGATCCCTTGAACACTGAAGCTTTCTTT
TRBD2 | 13 | TRBJ2-7 | few | TRBV29-1 | CSVGTSDSYEQYF | TGCAGCGTGGGCACTAGCGATTCCTACGAGCAGTACTTC
- | 17 | TRBJ1-2 | - | TRBV15 | CATSREPRGTHLYGYTF | TGTGCCACCAGCAGAGAACCGAGGGGTACCCACCTATATGGCTACACCTTC
- | 17 | TRBJ1-5 | few | TRBV7-9 | CASSLVQGPYSNQPQHF | TGTGCCAGCAGCTTAGTACAGGGACCTTATAGCAATCAGCCCCAGCATTTT
- | 13 | TRBJ2-7 | - | TRBV4-1 | CSSSRPGAREQYF | TGCTCCAGCAGCCGTCCAGGGGCTCGCGAGCAGTACTTC
- | 14 | TRBJ1-5 | few | TRBV7-2 | CASSSYSDNQPQHF | TGTGCCAGCAGCTCTTACAGCGACAATCAGCCCCAGCATTTT
- | 14 | TRBJ1-2 | few | TRBV4-1 | CASSQSPPARRYTF | TGCGCCAGCAGCCAAAGCCCCCCGGCGCGGCGCTACACCTTC
- | 14 | TRBJ2-3 | - | TRBV29-1 | CSAQTGYSTDTQYF | TGCAGCGCCCAAACGGGTTACAGCACAGATACGCAGTATTTT
- | 15 | TRBJ1-6 | many | TRBV28 | CASSFWTPDNSPLHF | TGTGCCAGCAGTTTCTGGACGCCCGATAATTCACCCCTCCACTTT
TRBD1 | 14 | TRBJ1-5 | many | TRBV6-5 | CASSYATGSQPQHF | TGTGCCAGCAGTTACGCGACAGGGTCTCAGCCCCAGCATTTT
- | 16 | TRBJ2-1 | many | TRBV6-2/TRBV6-3 | CASTNAPGASYNEQFF | TGTGCCAGCACAAATGCACCGGGGGCCTCCTACAATGAGCAGTTCTTC
TRBD1 | 12 | TRBJ1-1 | once | TRBV30 | CAGDRVNTEAFF | TGTGCCGGGGACAGGGTGAACACTGAAGCTTTCTTT
- | 15 | TRBJ2-5 | - | TRBV6-1 | CASSYGLSAQGTQYF | TGTGCCAGCAGTTACGGGCTTTCAGCACAAGGGACCCAGTACTTC
TRBD1 | 15 | TRBJ1-1 | - | TRBV2 | CASSEDRPVNTEAFF | TGTGCCAGCAGTGAGGACAGGCCCGTGAACACTGAAGCTTTCTTT
TRBD1 | 16 | TRBJ1-1 | - | TRBV15 | CATSGRRQGMNTEAFF | TGTGCCACCAGCGGAAGAAGACAGGGGATGAACACTGAAGCTTTCTTT
TRBD2 | 14 | TRBJ2-1 | few | TRBV20-1 | CSAETSGRVGEQFF | TGCAGTGCTGAGACTAGCGGGAGGGTTGGTGAGCAGTTCTTC
TRBD2 | 15 | TRBJ2-7 | - | TRBV4-2 | CASRQTGTSYYEQYF | TGTGCCAGCAGGCAGACCGGGACTAGTTACTACGAGCAGTACTTC
- | 15 | TRBJ2-1 | - | TRBV7-9 | CASSRPGLGYNEQFF | TGTGCCAGCAGCCGGCCGGGCCTAGGCTACAATGAGCAGTTCTTC
TRBD2 | 15 | TRBJ2-3 | many | TRBV20-1 | CSASPSGLGPDTQYF | TGCAGTGCTAGCCCGTCGGGACTAGGGCCAGATACGCAGTATTTT
- | 14 | TRBJ1-2 | few | TRBV5-1 | CASSTIDTSYGYTF | TGCGCCAGCAGCACCATAGACACGAGCTATGGCTATACCTTC
TRBD1 | 15 | TRBJ2-5 | few | TRBV29-1 | CSVEDLGQGAETQYF | TGCAGCGTTGAAGATCTGGGACAGGGTGCGGAGACCCAGTACTTC
- | 12 | TRBJ1-1 | many | TRBV20-1 | CSASWAIGEAFF | TGCAGTGCTAGTTGGGCGATTGGTGAAGCTTTCTTT
- | 14 | TRBJ2-1 | - | TRBV25-1 | CASRTRTAPNEQFF | TGTGCCAGCAGAACCCGGACAGCTCCAAATGAGCAGTTCTTC
- | 14 | TRBJ1-3 | few | TRBV7-2 | CASSLVALRNTIYF | TGTGCCAGCAGCTTAGTAGCCTTGAGAAACACCATATATTTT
- | 12 | TRBJ1-1 | - | TRBV19 | CASSRAHTEAFF | TGTGCCAGTAGCCGAGCCCACACTGAAGCTTTCTTT
- | 15 | TRBJ2-7 | - | TRBV5-1 | CASSGRTVSSYEQYF | TGCGCAAGCAGCGGACGAACGGTGAGCTCCTACGAGCAGTACTTC
TRBD1 | 16 | TRBJ1-1 | - | TRBV7-8 | CASSHIRGRRDTEAFF | TGTGCCAGCAGCCACATCAGGGGGCGGAGGGACACTGAAGCTTTCTTT
- | 16 | TRBJ2-3 | - | TRBV4-1 | CASGQEGTASTDTQYF | TGCGCCAGCGGCCAAGAGGGAACAGCTAGCACAGATACGCAGTATTTT
- | 14 | TRBJ2-3 | - | TRBV6-8 | CASSKSSPVDTQYF | TGCGCCAGCAGTAAGTCATCCCCGGTTGATACGCAGTATTTT
TRBD1 | 16 | TRBJ2-1 | - | TRBV24-1 | CATSDPGTGANNEQFF | TGTGCCACCAGTGACCCCGGGACAGGGGCCAACAATGAGCAGTTCTTC
TRBD1 | 18 | TRBJ1-1 | - | TRBV28 | CASSLSLTGALIDTEAFF | TGTGCCAGCAGCTTGTCCCTGACAGGGGCACTTATCGACACTGAAGCTTTCTTT
- | 12 | TRBJ1-2 | many | TRBV15 | CATSRENYGYTF | TGTGCCACCAGCAGAGAGAACTATGGCTACACCTTC
- | 14 | TRBJ1-2 | - | TRBV6-5 | CASSPTAVLYGHTF | TGTGCCAGCAGTCCGACAGCGGTCCTCTATGGCCACACCTTC
TRBD2 | 16 | TRBJ2-7 | - | TRBV7-9 | CASSFRASGVTYEQYF | TGTGCCAGCAGTTTTAGGGCCAGCGGGGTTACCTACGAGCAGTACTTC
- | 13 | TRBJ2-7 | once | TRBV28 | CASRRLANYEQYF | TGTGCCAGCAGGCGGCTAGCGAACTACGAGCAGTACTTC
TRBD1 | 13 | TRBJ2-7 | few | TRBV20-1 | CSAAGTASYEQYF | TGCAGTGCAGCCGGGACAGCTTCCTACGAGCAGTACTTC
- | 13 | TRBJ2-5 | - | TRBV20-1 | CSAPRPPTGTQYF | TGCAGTGCCCCGAGGCCTCCCACGGGGACCCAGTACTTC
TRBD2 | 15 | TRBJ2-7 | many | TRBV27 | CASSLFLAANYEQYF | TGTGCCAGCAGTTTATTCCTAGCGGCCAACTACGAGCAGTACTTC
TRBD2 | 12 | TRBJ2-5 | - | TRBV29-1 | CSVGAGEETQYF | TGCAGCGTCGGAGCGGGAGAAGAGACCCAGTACTTC